The T cell receptor beta chain under discussion was sequenced for a study of human T cells and chemical hapten exposure. TCRdb re-called the RACE reads with MiXCR, one entry per CDR3 protein. Altogether under 300,000 distinct CDR3 sequences are present, about 9% being singletons, with the ten largest covering 2.3%. The sample's time point: pre-sensitization, week 0. Sample treatment: therapeutic diphenylcyclopropenone sensitization with weekly scalp DPC. Overall study results and limits: Expanded TCRs were compared with controls, and the expanded TCRs formed significantly more large CDR3 similarity clusters. TCRs exceeding a frequency of 1 in 1000 stayed unchanged under DPC sensitization.

The V gene's germline CDR1 is DFQATT and CDR2 SNEGSKA (reference sequence). This CDR3 has 15 residues. Trimming took 1 base from V and 1 from J, leaving 12 bases between them. With regard to this clonotype: Antigen: not known.

This TCR was recovered from a woman aged 40 to 50 with alopecia areata. Some clones in this sample may be carry-over from other donors' samples. This chain links TRBV20-1 with TRBJ2-3, with D possibly TRBD2 on 6 matching bases. Sequenced here: whole blood, sampled in connection with sensitization to the hapten diphenylcyclopropenone (DPC). CDR3 residues: CSARVQPSGTDTQYF. DNA for the CDR3: TGCAGTGCTAGAGTGCAGCCTAGCGGCACAGATACGCAGTATTTT.